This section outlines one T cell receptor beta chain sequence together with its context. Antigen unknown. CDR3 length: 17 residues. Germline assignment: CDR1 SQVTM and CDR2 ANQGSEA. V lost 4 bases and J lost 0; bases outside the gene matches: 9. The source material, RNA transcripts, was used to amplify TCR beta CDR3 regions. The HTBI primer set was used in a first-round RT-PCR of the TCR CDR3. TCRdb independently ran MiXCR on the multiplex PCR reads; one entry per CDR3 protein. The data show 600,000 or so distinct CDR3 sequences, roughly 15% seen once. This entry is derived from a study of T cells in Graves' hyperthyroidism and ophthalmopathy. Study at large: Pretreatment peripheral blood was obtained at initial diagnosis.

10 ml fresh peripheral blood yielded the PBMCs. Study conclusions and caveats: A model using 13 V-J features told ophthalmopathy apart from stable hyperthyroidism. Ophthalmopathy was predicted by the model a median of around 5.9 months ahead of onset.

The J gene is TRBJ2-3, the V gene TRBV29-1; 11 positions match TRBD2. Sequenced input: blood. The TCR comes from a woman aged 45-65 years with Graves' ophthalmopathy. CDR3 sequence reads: CSVARLAGSVSTDTQYF. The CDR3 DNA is TGCAGCGTTGCCAGACTAGCGGGATCGGTTAGCACAGATACGCAGTATTTT.